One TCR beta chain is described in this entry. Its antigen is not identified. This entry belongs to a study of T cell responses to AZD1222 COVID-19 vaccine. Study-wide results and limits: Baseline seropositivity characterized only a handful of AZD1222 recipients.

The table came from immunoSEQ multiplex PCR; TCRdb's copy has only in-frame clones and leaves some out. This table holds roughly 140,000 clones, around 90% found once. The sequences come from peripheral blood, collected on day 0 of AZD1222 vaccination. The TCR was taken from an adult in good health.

CDR3 amino acids: CASSGGGRTQQPQHF. CDR3 nucleotides: TGTGCCAGCAGTGGGGGGGGGCGAACCCAACAGCCCCAGCATTTT. The chain combines TRBV2 with TRBJ1-5; a weak D match, TRBD1 (6 bases). Germline V gene sequence: CDR1 SNHLY, CDR2 FYNNEI. Trimming pared 4 bases from V and 7 bases from J, leaving 17 bases between. CDR3 length equals 15 residues.